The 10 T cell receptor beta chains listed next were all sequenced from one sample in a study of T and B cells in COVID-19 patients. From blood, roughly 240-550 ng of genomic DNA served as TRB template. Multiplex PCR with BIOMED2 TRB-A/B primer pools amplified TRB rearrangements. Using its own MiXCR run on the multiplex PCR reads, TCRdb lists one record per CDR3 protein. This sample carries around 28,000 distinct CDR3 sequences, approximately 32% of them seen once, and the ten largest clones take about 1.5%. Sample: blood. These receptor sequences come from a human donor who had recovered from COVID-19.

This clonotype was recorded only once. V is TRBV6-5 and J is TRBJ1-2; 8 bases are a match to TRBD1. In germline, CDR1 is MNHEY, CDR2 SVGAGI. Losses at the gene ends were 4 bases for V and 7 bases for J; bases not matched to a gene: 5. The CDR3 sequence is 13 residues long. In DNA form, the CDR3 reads TGTGCCAGCAGTTTACAGGGGGTCTCTGGCTACACCTTC. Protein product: CASSLQGVSGYTF.

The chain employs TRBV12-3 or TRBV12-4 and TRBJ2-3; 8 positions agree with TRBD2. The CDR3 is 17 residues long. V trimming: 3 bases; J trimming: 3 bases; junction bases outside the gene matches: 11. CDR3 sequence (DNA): TGTGCCAGCAGTTTGGGTGTGCTGGGACTAGTAACAGATACGCAGTATTTT. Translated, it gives CASSLGVLGLVTDTQYF.

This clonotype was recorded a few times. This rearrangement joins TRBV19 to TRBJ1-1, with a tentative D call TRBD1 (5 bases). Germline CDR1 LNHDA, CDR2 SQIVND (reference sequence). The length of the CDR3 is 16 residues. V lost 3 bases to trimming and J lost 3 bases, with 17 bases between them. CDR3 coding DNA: TGTGCCAGTAGTATGGCGTGGGACTTGCCCTACACTGAAGCTTTCTTT. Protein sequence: CASSMAWDLPYTEAFF.

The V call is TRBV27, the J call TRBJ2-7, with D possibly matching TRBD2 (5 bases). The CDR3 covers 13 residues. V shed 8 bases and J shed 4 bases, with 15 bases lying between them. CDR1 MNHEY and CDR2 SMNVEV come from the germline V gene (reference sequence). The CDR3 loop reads CASGRIRGYEQYF. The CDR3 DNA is TGTGCCAGCGGACGGATCCGGGGTTACGAGCAGTACTTC.

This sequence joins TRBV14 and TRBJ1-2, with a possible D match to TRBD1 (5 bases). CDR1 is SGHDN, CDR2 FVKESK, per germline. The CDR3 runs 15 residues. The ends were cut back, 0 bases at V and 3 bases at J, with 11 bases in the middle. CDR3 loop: CASSQESGSDYGYTF. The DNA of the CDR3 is TGTGCCAGCAGCCAAGAATCAGGGTCGGACTATGGCTACACCTTC.

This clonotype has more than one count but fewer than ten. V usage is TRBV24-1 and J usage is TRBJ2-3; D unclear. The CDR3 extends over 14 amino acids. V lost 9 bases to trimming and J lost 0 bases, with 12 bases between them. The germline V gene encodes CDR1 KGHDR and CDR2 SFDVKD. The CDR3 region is CATRPAMSTDTQYF. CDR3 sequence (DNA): TGTGCCACCCGCCCAGCGATGAGCACAGATACGCAGTATTTT.

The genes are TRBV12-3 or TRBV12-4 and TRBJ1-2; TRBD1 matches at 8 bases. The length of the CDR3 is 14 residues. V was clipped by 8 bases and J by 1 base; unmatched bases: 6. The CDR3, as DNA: TGTGCCAGCTGCGGGACAGGAAGTAACTATGGCTACACCTTC. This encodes CASCGTGSNYGYTF.

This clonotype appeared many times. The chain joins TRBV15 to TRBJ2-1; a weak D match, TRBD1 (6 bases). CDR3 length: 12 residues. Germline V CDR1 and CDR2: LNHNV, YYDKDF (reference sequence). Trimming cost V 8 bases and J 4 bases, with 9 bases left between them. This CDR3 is CATEDSYNEQFF. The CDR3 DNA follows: TGTGCCACCGAGGACAGTTACAATGAGCAGTTCTTC.

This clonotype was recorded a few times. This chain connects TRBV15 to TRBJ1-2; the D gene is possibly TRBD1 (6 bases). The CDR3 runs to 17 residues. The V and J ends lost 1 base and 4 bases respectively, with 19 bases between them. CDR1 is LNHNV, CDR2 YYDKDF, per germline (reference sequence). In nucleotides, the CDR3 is TGTGCCACCAGCAGAGTGGGAATGGGGGCCCACCTCTATGGCTACACCTTC. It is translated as CATSRVGMGAHLYGYTF.

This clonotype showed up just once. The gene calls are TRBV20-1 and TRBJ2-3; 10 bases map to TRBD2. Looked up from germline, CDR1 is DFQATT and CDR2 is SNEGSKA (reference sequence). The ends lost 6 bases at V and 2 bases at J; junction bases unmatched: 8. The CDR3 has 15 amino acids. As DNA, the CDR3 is TGCAGTGCGGGCAGCGGGAGGGCGTTCACAGATACGCAGTATTTT. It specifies CSAGSGRAFTDTQYF.